The 7 T cell receptor beta chains reported below all come from one sample, sequenced in a study of blood T cell repertoires in COVID-19. The assay was immunoSEQ multiplex PCR, and TCRdb's table has in-frame clones only and misses some. This table has 250,000 to 300,000 clones, around 88% appearing once. Sequenced: peripheral blood. The receptors were sampled from a woman in her twenties or thirties who had recovered from COVID-19.

This sequence joins TRBV5-6 and TRBJ1-5; weak D call: TRBD1 (5 bases). V shed 4 bases and J shed 7 bases, with 12 bases lying between them. The CDR3 has 13 amino acids. Germline lookup yields CDR1 SGHDT and CDR2 YYEEEE. This CDR3 is CASSPGGYQPQHF. CDR3 coding DNA: TGTGCCAGCAGCCCGGGGGGTTACCAGCCCCAGCATTTT.

This clone occurred once. Here the CDR3 reads CATYRRGGANVLTF. The DNA of the CDR3 is TGTGCCACCTACCGCCGGGGTGGGGCCAACGTCCTGACTTTC. The chain links TRBV24-1 to TRBJ2-6; D perhaps matches TRBD2 (5 bases). Germline CDR1 reads KGHDR; CDR2 reads SFDVKD. With 9 bases removed from V and 3 bases from J, the gap between germline ends came to 11 bases. This CDR3 spans 14 amino acids.

The rearrangement links TRBV5-1 to TRBJ1-3; D ambiguous. Germline lookup yields CDR1 SGHRS and CDR2 YFSETQ. Deletions cut 5 bases from V and 8 bases from J, with 17 bases between. There are 14 residues in the CDR3. In nucleotides, the CDR3 is TGCGCCAGCAGTTCCGGCGGAGTGGAGGACACCATATATTTT. As protein: CASSSGGVEDTIYF. Based on the CDR3 plus reference TRBV5-1 and TRBJ1-3, the full variable domain is KAGVTQTPRYLIKTRGQQVTLSCSPISGHRSVSWYQQTPGQGLQFLFEYFSETQRNKGNFPGRFSGRQFSNSRSEMNVSTLELGDSALYLCASSSGGVEDTIYFGEGSWLTVV.

The chain uses TRBV7-2 and TRBJ2-3, with a tentative D call TRBD1 (6 bases). Germline V gene lookup returns CDR1 SGHTA and CDR2 FQGNSA. This CDR3 is built from 14 residues. V was cut by 2 bases and J by 6 bases, with 12 bases left in between. CDR3 in DNA: TGTGCCAGCAGCTTAACAGGGCGGTGGGATACGCAGTATTTT. Protein: CASSLTGRWDTQYF.

The chain joins TRBV18 to TRBJ1-1; D may be TRBD1 (6 bases). The V end was cut by 1 base, the J end by 1 base, with 10 bases between. Germline V lookup: CDR1 KGHSH, CDR2 LQKENI. The CDR3 is 15 amino acids. CDR3 DNA sequence: TGTGCCAGCTCACCACGACTACAGGGGAACACTGAAGCTTTCTTT. This encodes CASSPRLQGNTEAFF.

This clone was counted a few times. The rearrangement joins TRBV2 to TRBJ1-5; no clear D. This CDR3 is 14 amino acids long. In germline, CDR1 is SNHLY, CDR2 FYNNEI. V shed 3 bases and J shed 1 base, with 7 bases lying between them. CDR3 DNA: TGTGCCAGCAGTGACTACAGAAGCAATCAGCCCCAGCATTTT. Translating gives CASSDYRSNQPQHF.

The rearrangement uses TRBV19 and TRBJ1-5; 11 bases are shared with TRBD1. The CDR3 covers 18 residues. The germline V gene has CDR1 LNHDA and CDR2 SQIVND (reference sequence). V was clipped by 4 bases and J by 0 bases; unmatched bases: 8. CDR3 loop: CASSKLGQGEGSNQPQHF. The CDR3 bases are TGTGCCAGTAGTAAATTGGGACAGGGGGAGGGTAGCAATCAGCCCCAGCATTTT.